These 20 T cell receptor beta chains were all obtained from the same sample, sequenced in a study of blood T cells in healthy people across ages. Primers used in a second PCR of roughly 6 to 11 cycles were a sample-barcoded 5' primer and a J-beta primer mix. TCRdb ran MiXCR on the 5' RACE reads and lists one entry per CDR3 protein. The sample holds some 1 million distinct CDR3 sequences, under 55% seen once. Specimen: blood. The origin of the receptors is a woman aged 55-70 years in good health.

The V call is TRBV6-5, the J call TRBJ2-5, with 7 bases matching TRBD2. The CDR3 consists of 15 residues. Germline V gene lookup returns CDR1 MNHEY and CDR2 SVGAGI. The ends lost 6 bases at V and 5 bases at J; junction bases unmatched: 12. Here the CDR3 reads CASSRSGKMVETQYF. In nucleotides, the CDR3 is TGTGCCAGCAGCCGGAGCGGGAAGATGGTCGAGACCCAGTACTTC.

This chain connects TRBV6-5 to TRBJ2-5; D gene unclear. V was cut by 2 bases and J by 11 bases, with 15 bases left in between. This CDR3 spans 13 amino acids. CDR1 is MNHEY and CDR2 is SVGAGI in the germline V gene. The CDR3: CASSYNSYNEQYF. CDR3 bases: TGTGCCAGCAGTTACAATTCCTACAATGAGCAGTACTTC.

The chain employs TRBV3-1 and TRBJ2-4, with unresolved D. V was clipped by 1 base and J by 0 bases, with 10 bases between them. This CDR3 region has 16 residues. The V gene's germline CDR1 is LGHDT and CDR2 YNNKEL (reference sequence). In DNA form, the CDR3 reads TGTGCCAGCAGCCAAGTTTCCGACCTAGCCAAAAACATTCAGTACTTC. This gives the protein CASSQVSDLAKNIQYF.

With regard to this clonotype: A much larger clonotype is one base distant, so this may be a read error. The chain has TRBV29-1 and TRBJ2-6; tentatively, D is TRBD1 (6 bases). Trimming left V 1 base short and J 0 bases short, with 10 bases between. CDR1 and CDR2 (germline): SQVTM, ANQGSEA. The CDR3 contains 16 residues. The CDR3 reads CSVEGTEASGANVLTF. For the CDR3, the DNA is TGCAGCGTTGAAGGGACAGAAGCCTCTGGGGCCAACGTCCTGACTTTC. Filled out from reference TRBV29-1 and TRBJ2-6, the complete variable domain reads SAVISQKPSRDICQRGTSLTIQCQVDSQVTMMFWYRQQPGQSLTLIATANQGSEATYESGFVIDKFPISRPNLTFSTLTVSNMSPEDSSIYLCSVEGTEASGANVLTFGAGSRLTVL.

This clonotype came up a few times. The rearrangement uses TRBV11-2 and TRBJ2-5; weak D call: TRBD2 (5 bases). Germline V lookup: CDR1 SGHAT, CDR2 FQNNGV. The CDR3 consists of 14 residues. The V gene lost 5 bases and the J gene lost 9 bases, with 19 bases spanning the gap. The CDR3 bases are TGTGCCAGCAGCGAAGTGGGATTTCTGGAGGCCCAGTACTTC. This codes for CASSEVGFLEAQYF.

This clonotype has just one count. The CDR3 region has the DNA TGTGCCAGCAGCCTCGCGGGACAGGGTATTTCCTATGGCTACACCTTC. This translates into CASSLAGQGISYGYTF. This chain connects TRBV14 to TRBJ1-2, with 9 bases that match TRBD1. Trimming removed 4 bases from V and 4 bases from J; junction bases left unmatched: 10. The CDR3 contains 16 residues. The germline V gene encodes CDR1 SGHDN and CDR2 FVKESK. Variable domain in full (rest from reference TRBV14 and TRBJ1-2): EAGVTQFPSHSVIEKGQTVTLRCDPISGHDNLYWYRRVMGKEIKFLLHFVKESKQDESGMPNNRFLAERTGGTYSTLKVQPAELEDSGVYFCASSLAGQGISYGYTFGSGTRLTVV.

The chain joins TRBV7-3 to TRBJ2-6, with D perhaps TRBD2 (6 bases). The CDR3 runs 14 residues. V was pared by 5 bases and J by 12 bases, with 17 bases between. CDR1 and CDR2 from the germline V gene are SGHTA and FQGTGA. As DNA, the CDR3 is TGTGCCAGCAGCCCCATAGCCGGGGGAGCCGTCCTGACTTTC. Its protein product is CASSPIAGGAVLTF.

The V call is TRBV5-1, the J call TRBJ1-1; D may be TRBD1 (6 bases). CDR3 length: 17 amino acids. Germline values: CDR1 SGHRS, CDR2 YFSETQ. Trimming removed 4 bases at V and 4 bases at J, with 23 bases between. CDR3 loop: CASSRTPQGSAATEAFF. Written as DNA, the CDR3 is TGCGCCAGCAGCAGAACTCCCCAGGGGTCTGCGGCCACTGAAGCTTTCTTT.

This chain uses TRBV10-1 with TRBJ2-7; D unresolved. Trimming took 6 bases from V and 2 from J, leaving 11 bases between them. The CDR3 totals 13 residues. CDR1 is WNHNN, CDR2 SYGVQD, per germline (reference sequence). The CDR3 is CASSRGIPYEQYF. In DNA form, the CDR3 reads TGCGCCAGCAGCCGAGGAATTCCCTACGAGCAGTACTTC.

The V and J genes are TRBV7-2 and TRBJ1-6; 8 bases fit TRBD1. This CDR3 has 15 residues. J gave up 9 bases and V 4 bases, and 8 bases lay outside the gene matches. The germline V gene encodes CDR1 SGHTA and CDR2 FQGNSA. The CDR3 DNA follows: TGTGCCAGCAGCTCCCGACAGGGGTTAGGTTCACCCCTCCACTTT. This translates into CASSSRQGLGSPLHF. Complete variable domain (other parts from reference TRBV7-2 and TRBJ1-6): GAGVSQSPSNKVTEKGKDVELRCDPISGHTALYWYRQSLGQGLEFLIYFQGNSAPDKSGLPSDRFSAERTGGSVSTLTIQRTQQEDSAVYLCASSSRQGLGSPLHFGNGTRLTVT.

The chain is built from TRBV7-2 and TRBJ2-3; TRBD2 matches at 7 bases. This CDR3 is 15 amino acids long. CDR1 SGHTA and CDR2 FQGNSA come from the germline V gene. V lost 1 base to trimming and J lost 4 bases; unmatched junction nucleotides: 5. The CDR3 sequence: CASSLVSGMADTQYF. The CDR3 DNA sequence: TGTGCCAGCAGCTTAGTGAGCGGGATGGCAGATACGCAGTATTTT.

This clonotype was seen a handful of times. This chain links TRBV20-1 with TRBJ2-5; D gene uncertain. This CDR3 region has 11 residues. The V end was cut by 3 bases, the J end by 5 bases, with 7 bases between. Germline-derived CDR1 and CDR2 are DFQATT and SNEGSKA (reference sequence). CDR3 region: CSASSSETQYF. The CDR3 DNA follows: TGCAGTGCTAGCTCGTCGGAGACCCAGTACTTC.

V and J are TRBV28 and TRBJ2-7; perhaps D is TRBD1 or TRBD2 (5 bases each). The CDR3 is 17 amino acids. V lost 2 bases and J lost 3, with 20 bases in between. Germline V gene data show CDR1 as MDHEN and CDR2 as SYDVKM. CDR3 sequence: CASSLSGRGGPNYEQYF. As DNA, the CDR3 is TGTGCCAGCAGTTTAAGTGGTCGTGGGGGACCCAACTACGAGCAGTACTTC.

V gene TRBV12-3 or TRBV12-4 combines with J gene TRBJ2-3; D unclear. This CDR3 is built from 12 residues. Trimming took 7 bases from V and 4 from J, leaving 9 bases between them. This CDR3 is CASTELPDTQYF. Written as DNA, the CDR3 is TGTGCCAGCACCGAACTCCCAGATACGCAGTATTTT.

The rearrangement links TRBV12-3 or TRBV12-4 to TRBJ2-1, with D perhaps matching TRBD2 (5 bases). This CDR3 spans 11 amino acids. The V gene lost 5 bases and the J gene lost 10 bases, with 9 bases spanning the gap. The CDR3 sequence: CASSRSSEQFF. The CDR3 DNA follows: TGTGCCAGCAGTAGATCTAGCGAGCAGTTCTTC.

The chain couples TRBV7-9 to TRBJ2-3; no reliable D call. The germline gives CDR1 SEHNR, CDR2 FQNEAQ (reference sequence). The germline V and J ends were trimmed by 5 bases and 5 bases, with 17 bases remaining between them. This CDR3 comprises 15 residues. The CDR3 DNA follows: TGTGCCAGCAGCGACTTTACCGGCTGGAGAGATACGCAGTATTTT. It translates to CASSDFTGWRDTQYF.

In DNA form, the CDR3 reads TGTGCCAGCAGTGTAAGCGGGATCAACACAGATACGCAGTATTTT. Its protein product is CASSVSGINTDTQYF. V usage is TRBV2 and J usage is TRBJ2-3; 7 nucleotides line up with TRBD2. The CDR3 spans 15 residues. The germline CDR1 and CDR2 sequences are SNHLY and FYNNEI. Unmatched junction bases numbered 6, after V lost 4 bases and J lost 2 bases.

The V call is TRBV27, the J call TRBJ2-7; 13 bases agree with TRBD2. Germline CDR1 and CDR2: MNHEY and SMNVEV (reference sequence). V shed 5 bases and J 2 bases; nucleotides not matched to a gene: 6. This CDR3 contains 16 residues. CDR3 nucleotides: TGTGCCAGCAGTCTCATGGGGACTAGCGGGACCTACGAGCAGTACTTC. Its protein product is CASSLMGTSGTYEQYF.

The chain is built from TRBV6-1 and TRBJ2-7, with TRBD2 matching over 11 bases. Trimming at V came to 5 bases and at J to 0 bases, leaving 9 bases not matched to a gene. From germline, CDR1 is MNHNS and CDR2 SASEGT. There are 17 residues in the CDR3. The CDR3 DNA reads TGTGCCAGCAGTCCGGCTGGACTAGCGGGTTACTCCTACGAGCAGTACTTC. This codes for CASSPAGLAGYSYEQYF.

This clonotype was seen more than once but under ten times. The rearrangement joins TRBV9 to TRBJ1-6; 7 bases align to TRBD1. CDR1 is SGDLS, CDR2 YYNGEE, per germline. CDR3 length: 16 residues. V dropped 0 bases and J dropped 7; count of bases not matched to a gene: 7. The CDR3 is CASSVAETGANSPLHF. The CDR3 bases are TGTGCCAGCAGCGTAGCCGAAACAGGGGCGAATTCACCCCTCCACTTT. Full variable domain (missing parts from reference TRBV9 and TRBJ1-6): DSGVTQTPKHLITATGQRVTLRCSPRSGDLSVYWYQQSLDQGLQFLIQYYNGEERAKGNILERFSAQQFPDLHSELNLSSLELGDSALYFCASSVAETGANSPLHFGNGTRLTVT.